These T cell receptor beta chains were read from a single sample in a study of blood T cell repertoires in COVID-19. Sequenced by immunoSEQ multiplex PCR; TCRdb stores in-frame clones only, minus some. The table shows hundreds of thousands of clones, with around four fifths occurring only once. Sample: PBMCs or T cells enriched from blood (not recorded which). These receptors originate from a man aged 25-45 years with acute COVID-19. Each CDR3 is given with its conserved first and last residue. The D gene is left open where the match is weak. Clone size is stated in some rows and not others, as once, few, many or a class when expanded.

CDR3aa | CDR3nt | j_gene | v_gene | abundance | d_gene
CASSPRWTGRRSPLHF | TGTGCCAGCAGTCCGAGATGGACAGGGCGGCGTTCACCCCTCCACTTT | TRBJ1-6 | TRBV27 | - | TRBD1
CASSIVAGPNNEQFF | TGTGCCAGTAGTATAGTAGCGGGGCCTAACAATGAGCAGTTCTTC | TRBJ2-1 | TRBV19 | - | TRBD2
CASSGRGVFDEQFF | TGTGCCAGCAGTGGACGGGGAGTCTTCGATGAGCAGTTCTTC | TRBJ2-1 | TRBV28 | once | -
CASSHRQVSGNTIYF | TGTGCCAGCAGCCATAGACAGGTCTCTGGAAACACCATATATTTT | TRBJ1-3 | TRBV14 | - | -
CASSLYDSRNQPQHF | TGTGCCAGCAGTTTATACGACAGTCGCAATCAGCCCCAGCATTTT | TRBJ1-5 | TRBV28 | - | -
CASSPHRGNTEAFF | TGTGCCAGCAGCCCCCACAGGGGGAACACTGAAGCTTTCTTT | TRBJ1-1 | TRBV9 | - | TRBD1
CASSLQTSGTEAFF | TGTGCCAGCAGCCTGCAAACTTCAGGGACTGAAGCTTTCTTT | TRBJ1-1 | TRBV5-1 | - | -
CASSLLVNTEAFF | TGTGCCAGCAGTTTATTAGTGAACACTGAAGCTTTCTTT | TRBJ1-1 | TRBV28 | - | -
CATSPTGRVFNYGYTF | TGTGCCACCAGCCCCACCGGCAGGGTTTTTAACTATGGCTACACCTTC | TRBJ1-2 | TRBV15 | - | -
CASRTSWRRSSYNEQFF | TGTGCCAGTAGAACCTCGTGGCGGCGTAGCTCCTACAATGAGCAGTTCTTC | TRBJ2-1 | TRBV19 | - | -
CASSPLGQPAADTQYF | TGTGCCAGCTCTCCCCTCGGACAACCAGCCGCAGATACGCAGTATTTT | TRBJ2-3 | TRBV18 | - | -
CATSDPGQTTGELFF | TGTGCCACCAGTGACCCGGGACAGACCACCGGGGAGCTGTTTTTT | TRBJ2-2 | TRBV24-1 | - | TRBD1
CASSFFPVVWGPNAEAFF | TGTGCCAGCAGTTTCTTCCCTGTGGTTTGGGGGCCGAACGCTGAAGCTTTCTTT | TRBJ1-1 | TRBV27 | - | -
CASTTLGTGGSEAFF | TGTGCCAGCACCACCTTGGGGACAGGGGGCAGTGAAGCTTTCTTT | TRBJ1-1 | TRBV11-3 | - | TRBD1
CASSPGYGYTF | TGTGCCAGCAGTCCGGGGTATGGCTACACCTTC | TRBJ1-2 | TRBV28 | - | -
CASSLGGPKQPQHF | TGTGCCAGCAGCTTAGGGGGACCCAAGCAGCCCCAGCATTTT | TRBJ1-5 | TRBV5-6 | few | -
CASTSGRTDTQYF | TGTGCCAGTACTAGCGGGAGGACAGATACGCAGTATTTT | TRBJ2-3 | TRBV12-3/TRBV12-4 | - | TRBD2
CASSSQGGGNTGELFF | TGTGCCAGCAGTTCCCAGGGGGGCGGAAACACCGGGGAGCTGTTTTTT | TRBJ2-2 | TRBV2 | - | -
CAWTPRVLYNSPLHF | TGTGCCTGGACCCCCCGGGTCCTGTATAATTCACCCCTCCACTTT | TRBJ1-6 | TRBV30 | - | -
CASSLGGSLREQFF | TGTGCCAGCAGCTTGGGCGGGAGTCTGCGGGAGCAGTTCTTC | TRBJ2-1 | TRBV11-3 | - | TRBD2
CASSDVVGLAGGEQFF | TGTGCCAGCAGCGACGTCGTGGGACTAGCGGGAGGTGAGCAGTTCTTC | TRBJ2-1 | TRBV11-3 | - | TRBD2
CASSSAQGRGTEAFF | TGTGCCAGCAGCTCGGCCCAGGGGAGAGGTACTGAAGCTTTCTTT | TRBJ1-1 | TRBV5-6 | - | -
CASSLARGYGYTF | TGTGCCAGCAGCTTAGCCAGGGGGTATGGCTACACCTTC | TRBJ1-2 | TRBV7-9 | - | TRBD1
CASSVLNRNQPQHF | TGTGCCAGTAGTGTTTTAAACAGGAATCAGCCCCAGCATTTT | TRBJ1-5 | TRBV19 | - | -
CASLDRGLSGYGYTF | TGTGCCAGTTTGGACAGGGGGCTCTCGGGATATGGCTACACCTTC | TRBJ1-2 | TRBV6-5 | - | TRBD1
CASSLGTGFWTQYF | TGTGCCAGTAGTCTCGGGACAGGGTTTTGGACCCAGTACTTC | TRBJ2-5 | TRBV19 | - | TRBD1
CASSLVSSNEQFF | TGTGCCAGCAGCTTAGTATCCAGCAATGAGCAGTTCTTC | TRBJ2-1 | TRBV11-3 | few | -
CASSLAPGSGELFF | TGTGCCAGCAGCTTAGCGCCGGGTAGCGGGGAGCTGTTTTTT | TRBJ2-2 | TRBV7-6 | once | -
CASRELGQGAYNEQFF | TGTGCCAGCAGAGAATTGGGACAGGGGGCCTACAATGAGCAGTTCTTC | TRBJ2-1 | TRBV27 | - | TRBD1
CASRMPGHRNSPLHF | TGTGCCAGCAGGATGCCGGGACACAGAAATTCACCCCTCCACTTT | TRBJ1-6 | TRBV11-2 | - | -
CASSRSANEKLFF | TGTGCCAGCAGTCGCAGCGCAAATGAAAAACTGTTTTTT | TRBJ1-4 | TRBV5-1 | - | -
CATSDPRGLVTNEQFF | TGTGCCACCAGTGATCCCCGAGGGTTAGTCACTAATGAGCAGTTCTTC | TRBJ2-1 | TRBV24-1 | - | -
CASSLVRDRGRSGNTIYF | TGTGCCAGCAGCCTTGTCAGGGACAGGGGAAGGTCTGGAAACACCATATATTTT | TRBJ1-3 | TRBV7-6 | - | TRBD1
CASSLVPMNTEAFF | TGTGCCAGCAGCTTAGTCCCCATGAACACTGAAGCTTTCTTT | TRBJ1-1 | TRBV7-2 | - | -
CASSLWDREWKLFF | TGTGCCAGCAGCCTCTGGGACAGGGAATGGAAACTGTTTTTT | TRBJ1-4 | TRBV7-9 | - | TRBD1
CASSARLAGAGTQYF | TGTGCCAGCAGCGCCAGACTAGCGGGAGCTGGGACCCAGTACTTC | TRBJ2-5 | TRBV7-2 | - | TRBD2
CASSEWEGADTEAFF | TGTGCCAGCAGTGAATGGGAGGGAGCGGACACTGAAGCTTTCTTT | TRBJ1-1 | TRBV6-1 | - | -